Given below is one T cell receptor beta chain in context. Germline CDR1 MDHEN, CDR2 SYDVKM. The ends were cut back, 6 bases at V and 4 bases at J, with 19 bases in the middle. This CDR3 has 16 residues. This entry belongs to a study of blood T cell repertoires in COVID-19. Produced via immunoSEQ multiplex PCR; TCRdb's table is partial and in-frame only. This sample has around 320,000 clones, with roughly 90% found just once. Self-reported history from a screening survey and questionnaire set each donor's cohort. No more than 2 weeks before study entry, exposed participants had met a case of COVID-19. The J gene is TRBJ1-5, the V gene TRBV28; weak D call: TRBD1 (5 bases). The sequencing sample was made of PBMCs or T cells enriched from blood (not recorded which). The receptor was derived from a woman aged 45-65 years who had been exposed to COVID-19. CDR3 nucleotides: TGTGCCAGCAGCCAAAATGCAGGGTTCGGGAATCAGCCCCAGCATTTT. This encodes CASSQNAGFGNQPQHF.